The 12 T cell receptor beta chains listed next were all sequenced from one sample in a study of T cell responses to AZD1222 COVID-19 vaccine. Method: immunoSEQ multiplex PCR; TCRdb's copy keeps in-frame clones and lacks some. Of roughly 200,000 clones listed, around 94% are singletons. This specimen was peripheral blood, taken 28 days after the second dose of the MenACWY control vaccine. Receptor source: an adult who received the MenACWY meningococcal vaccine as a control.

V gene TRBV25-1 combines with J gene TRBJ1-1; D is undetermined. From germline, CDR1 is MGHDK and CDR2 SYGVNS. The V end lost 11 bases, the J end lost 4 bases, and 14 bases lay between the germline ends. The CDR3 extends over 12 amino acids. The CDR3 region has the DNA TGTGCCGCAAGGGCGGGCTTCACTGAAGCTTTCTTT. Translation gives CAARAGFTEAFF.

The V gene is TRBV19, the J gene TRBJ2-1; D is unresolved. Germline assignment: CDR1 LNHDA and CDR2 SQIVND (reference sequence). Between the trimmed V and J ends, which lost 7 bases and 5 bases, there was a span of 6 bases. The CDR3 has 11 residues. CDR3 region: CASNKDNEQFF. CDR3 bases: TGTGCCAGTAACAAGGACAATGAGCAGTTCTTC.

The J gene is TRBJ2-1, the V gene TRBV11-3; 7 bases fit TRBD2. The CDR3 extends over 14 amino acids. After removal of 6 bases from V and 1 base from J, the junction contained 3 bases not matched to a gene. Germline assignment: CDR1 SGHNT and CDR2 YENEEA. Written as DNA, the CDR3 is TGTGCCAGCAGGCTGCGGGGGTCCTACAATGAGCAGTTCTTC. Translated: CASRLRGSYNEQFF.

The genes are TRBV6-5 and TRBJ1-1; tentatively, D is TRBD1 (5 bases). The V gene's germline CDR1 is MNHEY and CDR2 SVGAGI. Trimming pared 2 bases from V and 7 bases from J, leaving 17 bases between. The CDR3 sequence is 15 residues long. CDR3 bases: TGTGCCAGCAGTTACCCACCAACAGGCTCGATTGAAGCTTTCTTT. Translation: CASSYPPTGSIEAFF.

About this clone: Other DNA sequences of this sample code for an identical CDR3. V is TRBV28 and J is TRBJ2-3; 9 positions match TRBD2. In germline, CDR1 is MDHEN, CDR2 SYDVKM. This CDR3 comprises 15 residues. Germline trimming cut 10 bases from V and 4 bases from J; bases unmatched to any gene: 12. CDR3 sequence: CATRGGGRGPDTQYF. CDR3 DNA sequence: TGTGCCACCCGAGGTGGCGGGAGGGGACCAGATACGCAGTATTTT.

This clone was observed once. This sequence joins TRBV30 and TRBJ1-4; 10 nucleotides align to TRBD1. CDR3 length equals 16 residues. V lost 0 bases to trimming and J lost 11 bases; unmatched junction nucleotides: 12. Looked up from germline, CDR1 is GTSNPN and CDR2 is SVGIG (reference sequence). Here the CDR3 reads CAWSVSWDRGEKKLFF. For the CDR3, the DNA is TGTGCCTGGAGTGTTTCCTGGGACAGGGGAGAGAAGAAACTGTTTTTT. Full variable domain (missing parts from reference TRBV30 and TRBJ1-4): SQTIHQWPATLVQPVGSPLSLECTVEGTSNPNLYWYRQAAGRGLQLLFYSVGIGQISSEVPQNLSASRPQDRQFILSSKKLLLSDSGFYLCAWSVSWDRGEKKLFFGSGTQLSVL.

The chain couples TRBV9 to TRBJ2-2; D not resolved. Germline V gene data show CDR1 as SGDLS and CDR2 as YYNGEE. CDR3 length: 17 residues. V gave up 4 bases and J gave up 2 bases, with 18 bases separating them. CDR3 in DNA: TGTGCCAGCAGCATTACAGTGTCCACGCCTAACACCGGGGAGCTGTTTTTT. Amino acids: CASSITVSTPNTGELFF.

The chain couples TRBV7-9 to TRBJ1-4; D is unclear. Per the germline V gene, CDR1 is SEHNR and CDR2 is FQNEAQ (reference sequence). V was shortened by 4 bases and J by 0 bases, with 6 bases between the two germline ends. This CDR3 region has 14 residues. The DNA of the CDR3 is TGTGCCAGCAGCTGGGAGGCAACTAATGAAAAACTGTTTTTT. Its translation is CASSWEATNEKLFF.

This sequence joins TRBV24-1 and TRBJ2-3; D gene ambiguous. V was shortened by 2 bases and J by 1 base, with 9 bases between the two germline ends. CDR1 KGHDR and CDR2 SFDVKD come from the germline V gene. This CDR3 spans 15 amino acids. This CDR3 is CATSDSTLGTDTQYF. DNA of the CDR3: TGTGCCACCAGTGATTCGACATTAGGCACAGATACGCAGTATTTT.

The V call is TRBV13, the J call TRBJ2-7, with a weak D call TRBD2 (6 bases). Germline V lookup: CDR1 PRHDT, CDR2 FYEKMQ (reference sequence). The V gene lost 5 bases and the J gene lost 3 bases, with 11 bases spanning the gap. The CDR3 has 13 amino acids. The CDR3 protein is CASSPSGDYEQYF. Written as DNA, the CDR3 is TGTGCCAGCAGCCCATCGGGAGACTACGAGCAGTACTTC.

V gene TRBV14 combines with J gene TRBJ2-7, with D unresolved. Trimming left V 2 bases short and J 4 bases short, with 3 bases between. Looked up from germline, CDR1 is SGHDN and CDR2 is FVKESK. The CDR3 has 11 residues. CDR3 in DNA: TGTGCCAGCAGCCAAACTTACGAGCAGTACTTC. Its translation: CASSQTYEQYF.

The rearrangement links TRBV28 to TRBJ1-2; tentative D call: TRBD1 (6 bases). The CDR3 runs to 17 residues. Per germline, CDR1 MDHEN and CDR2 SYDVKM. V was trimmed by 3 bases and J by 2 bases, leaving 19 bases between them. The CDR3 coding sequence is TGTGCCAGCAGTTTCCGGGACACGCCGCACTTAAACTATGGCTACACCTTC. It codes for CASSFRDTPHLNYGYTF.